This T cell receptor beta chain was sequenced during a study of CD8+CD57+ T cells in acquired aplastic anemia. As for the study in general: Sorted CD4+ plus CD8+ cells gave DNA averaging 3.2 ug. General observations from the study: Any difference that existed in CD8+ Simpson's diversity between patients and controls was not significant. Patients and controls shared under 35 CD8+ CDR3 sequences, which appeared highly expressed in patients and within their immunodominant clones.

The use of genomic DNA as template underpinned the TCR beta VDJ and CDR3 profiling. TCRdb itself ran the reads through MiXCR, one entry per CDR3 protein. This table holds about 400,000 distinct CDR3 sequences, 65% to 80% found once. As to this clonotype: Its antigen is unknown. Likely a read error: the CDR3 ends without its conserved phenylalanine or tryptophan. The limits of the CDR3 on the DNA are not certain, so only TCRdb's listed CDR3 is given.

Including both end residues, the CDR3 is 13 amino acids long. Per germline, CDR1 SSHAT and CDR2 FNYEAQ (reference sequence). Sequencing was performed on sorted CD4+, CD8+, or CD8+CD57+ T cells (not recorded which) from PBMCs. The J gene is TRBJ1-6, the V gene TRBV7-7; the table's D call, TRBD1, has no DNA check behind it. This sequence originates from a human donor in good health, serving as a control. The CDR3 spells CASSSGGRRRLHT.